The clone carrying this T cell receptor (beta chain) was seen a handful of times. The target antigen is unknown. This sample was taken from a study of blood T cells in healthy people across ages. Across the whole study: The capture of about one barcoded beta molecule per two T cells was achieved by template switching. Whole-study results and caveats: PBMCs were not sorted, which prevented a conclusive comparison of naive versus antigen-experienced cells.

Through a sample-barcoded 5' primer and a J-beta primer mix, a second PCR was run for about 6 to 11 cycles. Each TCR beta cDNA got a 12-nucleotide random molecular identifier. Each CDR3 protein gets one entry after TCRdb re-called the 5' RACE reads with MiXCR. The sample lists 850,000 to 1,100,000 distinct CDR3 sequences, around two fifths occurring once. Donors gave around 9.8 milliliters of peripheral blood apiece. The CDR3 loop spans 16 amino acids. V dropped 0 bases and J dropped 8; count of bases not matched to a gene: 5. Looked up from germline, CDR1 is LGHNA and CDR2 is YSLEER. Material: blood. The clonotype originates from a man between 18 and 29 years old in good health. The chain joins TRBV4-3 to TRBJ2-1; 12 bases map to TRBD2. CDR3 DNA: TGCGCCAGCAGCCAAGATACTAGCGGGGGGCGGGATGAGCAGTTCTTC. As protein: CASSQDTSGGRDEQFF.